What follows describes a single TCR beta chain. CDR1 is MNHNY, CDR2 SVGAGI, per germline (reference sequence). The CDR3 covers 12 residues. V was clipped by 6 bases and J by 8 bases, with 13 bases between them. Patients from Seattle were sampled longitudinally, starting during active infection. These data originate in a study of blood T cell repertoires in COVID-19. Study details: Acute and convalescent COVID-19 samples came from the United States, Italy and Spain. Nucleic acid was either cDNA or gDNA, and it came from T cells, B-cell-depleted T cells, or PBMCs.

In the original workflow: Scientists estimated how many nucleated cells there were by amplifying reference gene primers. Measured with immunoSEQ multiplex PCR; TCRdb has only the in-frame clones, and not every one. Clonal size and the V and J genes are those of that table, whereas D and trimming came from the DNA. The data contain about 160,000 clones, roughly 80% of them singletons. The rearrangement uses TRBV6-6 and TRBJ1-2, with no clear D. The source material was peripheral blood. The clonotype originates from a woman aged 40 to 50 with COVID-19, enrolled during active disease. CDR3 region: CASSRRDIGYTF. The CDR3 DNA sequence: TGTGCCAGCAGCCGACGAGACATAGGCTACACCTTC.